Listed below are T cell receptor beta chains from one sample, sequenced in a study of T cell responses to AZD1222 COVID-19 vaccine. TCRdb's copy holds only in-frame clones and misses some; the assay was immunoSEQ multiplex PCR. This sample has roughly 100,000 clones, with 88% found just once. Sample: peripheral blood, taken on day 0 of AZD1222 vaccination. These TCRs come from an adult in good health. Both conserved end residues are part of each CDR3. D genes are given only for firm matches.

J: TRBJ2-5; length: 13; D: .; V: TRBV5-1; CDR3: CASSLVLQETQYF; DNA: TGCGCCAGCAGCTTGGTCCTCCAAGAGACCCAGTACTTC
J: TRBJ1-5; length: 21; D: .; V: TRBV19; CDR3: CASSIKWGTDNPQVHNQPQHF; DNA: TGTGCCAGTAGTATTAAATGGGGGACGGACAACCCCCAGGTACACAATCAGCCCCAGCATTTT
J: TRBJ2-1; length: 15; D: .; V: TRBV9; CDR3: CASSSGLSTRNEQFF; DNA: TGTGCCAGCAGCTCCGGCCTTTCGACAAGGAATGAGCAGTTCTTC
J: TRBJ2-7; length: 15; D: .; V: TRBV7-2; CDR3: CATNNNRVSLLALDF; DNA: TGTGCCACAAACAACAACCGGGTCTCACTACTCGCTTTGGACTTC
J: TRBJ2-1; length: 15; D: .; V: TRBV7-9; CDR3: CASSSRMDDYNEQFF; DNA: TGTGCCAGCAGCTCCCGAATGGACGACTACAATGAGCAGTTCTTC
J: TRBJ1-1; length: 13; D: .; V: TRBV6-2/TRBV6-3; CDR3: CASSRFKNTEAFF; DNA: TGTGCCAGCAGTCGCTTCAAGAACACTGAAGCTTTCTTT
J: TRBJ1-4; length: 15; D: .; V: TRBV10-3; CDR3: CAISESSGLNEKLFF; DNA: TGTGCCATCAGTGAGTCAAGCGGACTGAATGAAAAACTGTTTTTT
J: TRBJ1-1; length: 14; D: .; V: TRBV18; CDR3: CASSQLRDPAEAFF; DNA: TGTGCCAGCTCACAACTCAGGGATCCCGCTGAAGCTTTCTTT
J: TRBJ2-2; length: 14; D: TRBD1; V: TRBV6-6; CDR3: CASSVTGVTGELFF; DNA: TGTGCCAGCAGCGTGACAGGGGTCACCGGGGAGCTGTTTTTT
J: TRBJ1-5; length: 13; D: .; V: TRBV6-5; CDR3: CATVVGSNQPQHF; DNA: TGTGCCACCGTGGTAGGTAGCAATCAGCCCCAGCATTTT
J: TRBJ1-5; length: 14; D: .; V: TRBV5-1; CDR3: CASSLDGSNQPQHF; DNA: TGCGCCAGCAGCTTGGATGGGAGCAATCAGCCCCAGCATTTT
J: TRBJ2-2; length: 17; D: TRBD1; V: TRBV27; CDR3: CASSLYFGQDGPGELFF; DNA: TGTGCCAGCAGTTTATATTTTGGACAGGACGGCCCCGGGGAGCTGTTTTTT
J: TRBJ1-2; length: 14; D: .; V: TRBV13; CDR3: CASSLDWGAHGYTF; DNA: TGTGCCAGCAGCTTAGATTGGGGGGCACATGGCTACACCTTC
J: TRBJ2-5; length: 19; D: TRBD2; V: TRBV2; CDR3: CASRGLGLAGGLGRETQYF; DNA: TGTGCCAGCAGGGGACTGGGACTAGCGGGGGGGCTAGGTCGAGAGACCCAGTACTTC
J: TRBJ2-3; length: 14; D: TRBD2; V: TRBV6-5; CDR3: CASQREGHVDTQYF; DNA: TGTGCCAGCCAGAGGGAGGGCCACGTGGATACGCAGTATTTT
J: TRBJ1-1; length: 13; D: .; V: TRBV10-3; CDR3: CAIRPGDGTEAFF; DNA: TGTGCCATCAGGCCCGGGGACGGCACTGAAGCTTTCTTT